This T cell receptor beta chain appears in the sequencing data of a study of cytomegalovirus exposure and HLA in healthy donors. Overall study findings and caveats: Immune exposure data for these donors was limited to CMV serostatus. In a later analysis, HLA-C alleles had the fewest associated TCRs, DRB1 alleles the most.

This PCR relied on a set of 60 Vbeta primers and 13 Jbeta primers. The method was immunoSEQ multiplex PCR; TCRdb's version includes in-frame clones alone and lacks a portion of them. The table records 45,000 to 65,000 clones, approximately 81% of them present only once. Note on this clone: Its antigen is undetermined.

V trimming: 5 bases; J trimming: 3 bases; junction bases outside the gene matches: 4. This CDR3 has 15 amino acids. The V gene's germline CDR1 is LNHDA and CDR2 SQIVND (reference sequence). The source of this sequence is a woman aged 18-35 years in good health and CMV-seronegative. Sequencing input: PBMCs. The chain joins TRBV19 to TRBJ2-7, with 13 positions matching TRBD2. The CDR3 nucleotides are TGTGCCAGTAGTTCACTAGCGGGAGGGGGCTACGAGCAGTACTTC. Amino acids: CASSSLAGGGYEQYF. Complete variable domain (other parts from reference TRBV19 and TRBJ2-7): DGGITQSPKYLFRKEGQNVTLSCEQNLNHDAMYWYRQDPGQGLRLIYYSQIVNDFQKGDIAEGYSVSREKKESFPLTVTSAQKNPTAFYLCASSSLAGGGYEQYFGPGTRLTVT.